Following are 10 T cell receptor beta chains from one sample sequenced in a study of T cells in localized non-small cell lung cancer. TCRdb's copy holds only in-frame clones and misses some; the assay was immunoSEQ multiplex PCR. Here the sample spans approximately 41,000 clones, about nine tenths being singletons. Source: peripheral blood mononuclear cells, taken before any cancer treatment. The source is a male donor aged 60 or over with stage II lung adenocarcinoma.

The CDR3 here is CASSVGSEYEQYF. The CDR3, as DNA: TGTGCCAGCAGCGTAGGGTCCGAGTACGAGCAGTACTTC. This rearrangement joins TRBV9 to TRBJ2-7; D unclear. Looked up from germline, CDR1 is SGDLS and CDR2 is YYNGEE. This CDR3 has 13 residues. V was trimmed by 0 bases and J by 4 bases, leaving 8 bases between them. The full variable domain, its missing parts supplied by reference TRBV9 and TRBJ2-7, is DSGVTQTPKHLITATGQRVTLRCSPRSGDLSVYWYQQSLDQGLQFLIQYYNGEERAKGNILERFSAQQFPDLHSELNLSSLELGDSALYFCASSVGSEYEQYFGPGTRLTVT.

The chain combines TRBV28 with TRBJ2-5; maybe TRBD2 (6 bases). The J call may be faulty, since TRBJ2-7 better matches the DNA end. The CDR3 is made up of 13 amino acids. From germline, CDR1 is MDHEN and CDR2 SYDVKM. CDR3 coding DNA: TGTGCCAGCGGACTTACTAGCCCCCACGAGCAGTACTTC. Protein product: CASGLTSPHEQYF.

The table lists this clone with a few counts. The chain recombines TRBV19 with TRBJ1-2; a weak D match, TRBD1 (5 bases). CDR1 and CDR2 (germline): LNHDA, SQIVND (reference sequence). CDR3 size: 14 residues. V shed 5 bases and J shed 4 bases, with 14 bases lying between them. CDR3 DNA sequence: TGTGCCAGTAGTCCGCCGGGACGGTTCTATGGCTACACCTTC. It codes for CASSPPGRFYGYTF.

The sample holds one count of this clone. V gene TRBV4-2 combines with J gene TRBJ1-4; the D is unclear. The CDR3 runs 15 residues. Trimming left V 5 bases short and J 0 bases short, with 10 bases between. Looked up from germline, CDR1 is LGHNA and CDR2 is YNFKEQ. Written as DNA, the CDR3 is TGTGCCAGCAGCTCTTTCGTTGCAACTAATGAAAAACTGTTTTTT. It translates to CASSSFVATNEKLFF.

The chain links TRBV14 to TRBJ2-5, with D hard to call. The CDR3 extends over 13 amino acids. V lost 4 bases, J lost 3 bases, and 9 bases lay in between. Germline V gene data show CDR1 as SGHDN and CDR2 as FVKESK. CDR3 protein: CASSPRHKETQYF. CDR3 coding DNA: TGTGCCAGCAGCCCCCGACATAAAGAGACCCAGTACTTC.

The rearrangement uses TRBV6-5 and TRBJ2-1, with D possibly being TRBD2 (6 bases). The CDR3 has 13 amino acids. Germline-derived CDR1 and CDR2 are MNHEY and SVGAGI. The V end lost 7 bases, the J end lost 12 bases, and 19 bases lay between the germline ends. The CDR3 region is CASTNAPGVRQFF. For the CDR3, the DNA is TGTGCCAGCACCAACGCCCCGGGAGTACGGCAGTTCTTC.

The chain joins TRBV29-1 to TRBJ2-5; 8 nucleotides align to TRBD1. The germline V gene encodes CDR1 SQVTM and CDR2 ANQGSEA. This CDR3 contains 13 residues. J lost 5 bases, V lost 3 bases, and 5 bases had no gene match. CDR3 amino acids: CSVDGRGPETQYF. The CDR3 nucleotides read TGCAGCGTTGATGGCAGGGGGCCCGAGACCCAGTACTTC.

J is TRBJ2-5 and V is TRBV6-1, with 8 positions matching TRBD1. Trimming removed 1 base from V and 0 bases from J; junction bases left unmatched: 1. The germline gives CDR1 MNHNS, CDR2 SASEGT. The CDR3 runs 15 residues. For the CDR3, the DNA is TGTGCCAGCAGTGAAGGCAGGGGGCACCAAGAGACCCAGTACTTC. Encoded protein: CASSEGRGHQETQYF.

This chain links TRBV15 with TRBJ2-1, with D hard to call. Germline-derived CDR1 and CDR2 are LNHNV and YYDKDF (reference sequence). V was clipped by 0 bases and J by 0 bases, with 9 bases between them. This CDR3 contains 16 residues. As DNA, the CDR3 is TGTGCCACCAGCAGAGAAACATTGGGCTCCTACAATGAGCAGTTCTTC. Translated, it gives CATSRETLGSYNEQFF.

CDR3 in DNA: TGTGCCAGCGGGCAGGGCCTCTACGAGCAGTACTTC. Its protein is CASGQGLYEQYF. This sequence joins TRBV28 and TRBJ2-7, with D perhaps matching TRBD1 (5 bases). Trimming removed 8 bases from V and 3 bases from J, with 11 bases in between. From germline, CDR1 is MDHEN and CDR2 SYDVKM. This CDR3 contains 12 residues.